This T cell receptor (beta chain) was retrieved from a study of cytomegalovirus exposure and HLA in healthy donors. TCRdb keeps only in-frame clones here, not all; method: immunoSEQ multiplex PCR. Here the sample spans some 110,000 clones, approximately 89% being singletons. The CDR3 sequence is 16 residues long. Germline V lookup: CDR1 MGHRA, CDR2 YSYEKL. Trimming pared 2 bases from V and 1 base from J, leaving 15 bases between. V and J are TRBV4-1 and TRBJ2-7; weak D call: TRBD2 (5 bases). This receptor was identified in a man in his late teens or twenties in good health and CMV-seronegative. Sequencing used PBMCs. CDR3 coding DNA: TGCGCCAGCAGCCAAAGTAAGGACGGACTTTCCTACGAGCAGTACTTC. Translating gives CASSQSKDGLSYEQYF.